Described below is a single T cell receptor (beta chain) sequence and its context. Germline V gene lookup returns CDR1 MNHEY and CDR2 SMNVEV (reference sequence). V was pared by 6 bases and J by 4 bases, with 21 bases between. This CDR3 comprises 17 residues. The data were obtained in a study of cytomegalovirus exposure and HLA in healthy donors. 60 Vbeta and 13 Jbeta primers were used in PCR. This table comes from immunoSEQ multiplex PCR, and its TCRdb copy is limited to in-frame clones, with some not included. This listing includes tens of thousands of clones. Sequenced material: PBMCs. This sequence originates from a man aged 40-55 years in good health and CMV-seronegative. This sequence joins TRBV27 and TRBJ1-4, with D maybe TRBD1 (5 bases). CDR3 DNA: TGTGCCAGCAGCCCCGTGGGGGAGGGCTTGGGTAATGAAAAACTGTTTTTT. Its protein is CASSPVGEGLGNEKLFF.